The 9 T cell receptor beta chains reported below all come from one sample, sequenced in a study of post-analysis software for immune sequencing data. Notes on the study in general: TRBV segments more frequent in patients than in controls numbered a few and included TRBV5-6, TRBV5-1 and TRBV20-1.

TCR beta cDNA libraries included unique molecular identifiers. Via MiXCR, TCRdb re-called the PCR reads, giving one row per CDR3 protein. The sample lists about 540,000 distinct CDR3 sequences; about a third were seen once. These receptors have no identified antigens. Sequencing input: blood. The receptors were gathered from a girl under 18 with multiple sclerosis.

The rearrangement uses TRBV24-1 and TRBJ2-1; D gene ambiguous. The CDR3 spans 14 residues. From germline, CDR1 is KGHDR and CDR2 SFDVKD. Trimming left V 4 bases short and J 0 bases short, with 6 bases between. The CDR3 region has the DNA TGTGCCACCAGTGACCCGGGCTCCTACAATGAGCAGTTCTTC. Translation: CATSDPGSYNEQFF.

The CDR3 protein is CSASRGSTDTQYF. In DNA form, the CDR3 reads TGCAGTGCTAGTAGGGGGAGCACAGATACGCAGTATTTT. The V gene is TRBV20-1, the J gene TRBJ2-3, with a weak D call TRBD1 (6 bases). The CDR3 totals 13 residues. The V end lost 3 bases, the J end lost 0 bases, and 7 bases lay between the germline ends. The germline gives CDR1 DFQATT, CDR2 SNEGSKA (reference sequence).

The chain links TRBV20-1 to TRBJ1-5; TRBD1 is a possible D gene (5 bases). V lost 3 bases and J lost 5, with 17 bases in between. Germline V gives CDR1 DFQATT, CDR2 SNEGSKA (reference sequence). This CDR3 comprises 15 residues. The CDR3 nucleotides are TGCAGTGCTAGTTTACCGGGGGAAATCGATCAGCCCCAGCATTTT. Amino acid sequence: CSASLPGEIDQPQHF.

The CDR3 coding sequence is TGTGCCAGCAGCGTAGTGGTAGGGGAGACTAGCACAGATACGCAGTATTTT. Translation: CASSVVVGETSTDTQYF. The V gene is TRBV9, the J gene TRBJ2-3, with D perhaps given as TRBD1 or TRBD2 (5 bases each). The CDR3 runs 17 residues. Looked up from germline, CDR1 is SGDLS and CDR2 is YYNGEE. V lost 0 bases, J lost 0 bases, and 14 bases lay in between.

The rearrangement joins TRBV24-1 to TRBJ2-5; 12 bases match TRBD2. J gave up 5 bases and V 4 bases, and 4 bases lay outside the gene matches. Germline V gene lookup returns CDR1 KGHDR and CDR2 SFDVKD. The CDR3 extends over 15 amino acids. For the CDR3, the DNA is TGTGCCACCAGTGAGCGGACTAGCGGGGAGGAGACCCAGTACTTC. Its protein is CATSERTSGEETQYF.

Worth noting for this clonotype: Because the CDR3 is missing its conserved closing phenylalanine or tryptophan, this is likely a read error. The rearrangement links TRBV20-1 to TRBJ2-3; no clear D gene. Germline CDR1 is DFQATT and CDR2 is SNEGSKA (reference sequence). The CDR3 is 15 amino acids. The V and J ends lost 1 base and 0 bases respectively, with 11 bases between them. The CDR3 spells CSARVPGSSTDTQYC. For the CDR3, the DNA is TGCAGTGCTAGAGTCCCAGGATCAAGCACAGATACGCAGTATTGT.

This chain uses TRBV5-6 with TRBJ1-5; D is unclear. Germline CDR1 reads SGHDT; CDR2 reads YYEEEE. The CDR3 extends over 15 amino acids. V dropped 4 bases and J dropped 7 bases, with 18 bases sitting between them. The CDR3, as DNA: TGTGCCAGCAGCACCACGCGGACCCTCGGGCAGCCCCAGCATTTT. It translates to CASSTTRTLGQPQHF.

The J gene is TRBJ1-2, the V gene TRBV29-1; D might be TRBD1 (6 bases). Trimming removed 5 bases at V and 4 bases at J, with 20 bases between. Germline CDR1 SQVTM, CDR2 ANQGSEA. The CDR3 is 15 amino acids. CDR3 protein: CSVMDPSGGLYGYTF. The CDR3 region has the DNA TGCAGCGTTATGGACCCCTCCGGGGGCCTCTATGGCTACACCTTC.

The chain carries TRBV20-1 and TRBJ2-1; perhaps TRBD1 as D (5 bases). V was cut by 6 bases and J by 5 bases, with 17 bases left in between. The CDR3 has 14 amino acids. The V gene's germline CDR1 is DFQATT and CDR2 SNEGSKA (reference sequence). The CDR3 DNA sequence: TGCAGTGCGGCACATGGGGTAGGGGACAATGAGCAGTTCTTC. Translation: CSAAHGVGDNEQFF.